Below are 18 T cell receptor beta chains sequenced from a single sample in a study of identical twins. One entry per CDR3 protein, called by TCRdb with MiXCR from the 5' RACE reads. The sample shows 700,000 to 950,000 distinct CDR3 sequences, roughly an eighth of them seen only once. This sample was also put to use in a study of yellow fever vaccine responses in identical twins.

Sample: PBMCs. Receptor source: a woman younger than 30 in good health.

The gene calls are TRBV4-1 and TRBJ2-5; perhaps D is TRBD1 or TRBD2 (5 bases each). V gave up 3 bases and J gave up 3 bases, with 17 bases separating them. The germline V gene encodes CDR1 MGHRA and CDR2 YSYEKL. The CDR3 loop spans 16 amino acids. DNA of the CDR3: TGCGCCAGCAGCCATCCTAGAGGGGCCAGTGAAGAGACCCAGTACTTC. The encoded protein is CASSHPRGASEETQYF.

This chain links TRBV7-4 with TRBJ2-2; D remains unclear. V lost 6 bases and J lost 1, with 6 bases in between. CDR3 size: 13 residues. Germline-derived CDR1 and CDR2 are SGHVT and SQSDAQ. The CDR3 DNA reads TGTGCCAGCAGGCAACAGAACACCGGGGAGCTGTTTTTT. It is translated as CASRQQNTGELFF.

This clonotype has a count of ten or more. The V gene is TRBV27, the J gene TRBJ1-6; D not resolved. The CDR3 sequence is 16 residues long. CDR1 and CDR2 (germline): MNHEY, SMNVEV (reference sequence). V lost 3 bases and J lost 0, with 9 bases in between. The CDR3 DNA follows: TGTGCCAGCAGTTTGGACGGCAGCTCCTATAATTCACCCCTCCACTTT. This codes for CASSLDGSSYNSPLHF.

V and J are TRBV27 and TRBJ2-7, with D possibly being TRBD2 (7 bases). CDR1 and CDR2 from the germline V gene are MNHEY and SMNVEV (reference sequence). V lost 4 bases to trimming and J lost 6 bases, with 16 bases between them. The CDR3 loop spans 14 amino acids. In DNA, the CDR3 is TGTGCCAGCAGTTCCGGGGGGCCCGCGGCCGAGCAGTACGTC. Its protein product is CASSSGGPAAEQYV.

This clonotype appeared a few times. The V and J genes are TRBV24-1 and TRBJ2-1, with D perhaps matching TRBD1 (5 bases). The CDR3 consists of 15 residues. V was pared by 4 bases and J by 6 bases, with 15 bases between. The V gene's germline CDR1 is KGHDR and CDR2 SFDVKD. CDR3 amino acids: CATSDHRRESNEQFF. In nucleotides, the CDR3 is TGTGCCACCAGTGACCACCGCAGGGAATCCAATGAGCAGTTCTTC.

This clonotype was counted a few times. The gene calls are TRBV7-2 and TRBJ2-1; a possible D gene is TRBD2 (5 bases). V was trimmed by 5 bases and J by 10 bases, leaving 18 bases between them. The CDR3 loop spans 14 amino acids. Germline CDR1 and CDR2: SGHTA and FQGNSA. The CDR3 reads CASSQDSRRGEQFF. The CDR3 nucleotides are TGTGCCAGCAGCCAAGACTCTAGAAGAGGGGAGCAGTTCTTC. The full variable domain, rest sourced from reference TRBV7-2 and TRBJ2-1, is GAGVSQSPSNKVTEKGKDVELRCDPISGHTALYWYRQSLGQGLEFLIYFQGNSAPDKSGLPSDRFSAERTGGSVSTLTIQRTQQEDSAVYLCASSQDSRRGEQFFGPGTRLTVL.

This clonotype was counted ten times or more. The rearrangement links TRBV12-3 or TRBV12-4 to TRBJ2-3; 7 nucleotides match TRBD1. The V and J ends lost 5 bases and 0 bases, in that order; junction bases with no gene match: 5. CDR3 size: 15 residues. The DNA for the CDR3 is TGTGCCAGCAGTAGAACAGGGGCTAGCACAGATACGCAGTATTTT. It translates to CASSRTGASTDTQYF.

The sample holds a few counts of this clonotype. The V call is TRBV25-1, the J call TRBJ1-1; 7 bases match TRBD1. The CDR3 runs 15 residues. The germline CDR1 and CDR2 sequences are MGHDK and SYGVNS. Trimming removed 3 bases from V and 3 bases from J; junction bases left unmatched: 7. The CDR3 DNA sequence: TGTGCCAGCAGTGACCCCCACAGGGGCCACACTGAAGCTTTCTTT. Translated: CASSDPHRGHTEAFF.

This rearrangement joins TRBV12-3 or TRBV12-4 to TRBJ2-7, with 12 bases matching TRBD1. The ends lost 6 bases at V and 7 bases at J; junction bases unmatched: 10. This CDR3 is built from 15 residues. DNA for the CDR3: TGTGCCAGCAGATCGGGACAGGGGGCCCGGGAGGAGCAGTACTTC. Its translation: CASRSGQGAREEQYF.

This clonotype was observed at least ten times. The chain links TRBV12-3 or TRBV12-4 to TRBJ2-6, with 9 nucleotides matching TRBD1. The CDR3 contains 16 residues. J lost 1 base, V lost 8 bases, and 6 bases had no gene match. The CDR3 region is CASRDRAFSGANVLTF. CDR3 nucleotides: TGTGCCAGCCGGGACAGGGCTTTTTCTGGGGCCAACGTCCTGACTTTC.

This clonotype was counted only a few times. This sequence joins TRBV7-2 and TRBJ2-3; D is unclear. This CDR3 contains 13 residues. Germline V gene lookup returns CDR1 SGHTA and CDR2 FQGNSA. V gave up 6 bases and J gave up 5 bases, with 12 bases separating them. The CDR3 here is CASRVTRLDTQYF. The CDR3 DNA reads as TGTGCCAGCAGAGTGACCCGGCTAGATACGCAGTATTTT.

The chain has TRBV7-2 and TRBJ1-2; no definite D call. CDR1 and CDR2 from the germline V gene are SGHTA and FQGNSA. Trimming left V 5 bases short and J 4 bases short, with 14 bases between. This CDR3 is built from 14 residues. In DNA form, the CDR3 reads TGTGCCAGCAGCCTCGGCCCCGGAGCCTATGGCTACACCTTC. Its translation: CASSLGPGAYGYTF.

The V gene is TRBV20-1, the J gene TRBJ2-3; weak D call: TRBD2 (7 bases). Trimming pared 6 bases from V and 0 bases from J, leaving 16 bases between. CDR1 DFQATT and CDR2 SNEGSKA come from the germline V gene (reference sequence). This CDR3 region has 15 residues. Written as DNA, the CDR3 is TGCAGTGCCTCTGGGGGGGGGGCTAGCACAGATACGCAGTATTTT. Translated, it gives CSASGGGASTDTQYF.

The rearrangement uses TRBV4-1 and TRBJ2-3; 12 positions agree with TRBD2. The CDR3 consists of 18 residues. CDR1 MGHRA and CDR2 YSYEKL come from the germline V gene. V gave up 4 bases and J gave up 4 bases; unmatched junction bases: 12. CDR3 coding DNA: TGCGCCAGCAGCCCCCCCCTCGGACTAGCGGGGTTGGCAGATACGCAGTATTTT. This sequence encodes CASSPPLGLAGLADTQYF.

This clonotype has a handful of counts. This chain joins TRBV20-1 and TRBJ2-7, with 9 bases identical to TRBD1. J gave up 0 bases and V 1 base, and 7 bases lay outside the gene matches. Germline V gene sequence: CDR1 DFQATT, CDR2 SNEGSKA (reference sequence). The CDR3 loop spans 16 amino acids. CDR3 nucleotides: TGCAGTGCTAGAGGCCACGGGACAGGGAGCTCCTACGAGCAGTACTTC. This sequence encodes CSARGHGTGSSYEQYF.

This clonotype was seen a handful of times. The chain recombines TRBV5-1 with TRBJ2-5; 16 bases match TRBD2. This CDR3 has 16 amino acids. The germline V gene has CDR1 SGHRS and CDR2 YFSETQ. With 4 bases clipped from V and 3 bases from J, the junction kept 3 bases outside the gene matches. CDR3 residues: CASSLGLAGGKETQYF. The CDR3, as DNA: TGCGCCAGCAGCCTGGGACTAGCGGGGGGGAAAGAGACCCAGTACTTC.

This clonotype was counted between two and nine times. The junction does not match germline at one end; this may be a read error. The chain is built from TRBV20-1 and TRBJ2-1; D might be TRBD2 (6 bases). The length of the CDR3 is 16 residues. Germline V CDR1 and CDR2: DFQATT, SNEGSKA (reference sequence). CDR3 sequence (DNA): TGCAGCGCTAGAGGGCGGGGCTCCAGCTCCTACAATGAGCAGTTCTTC. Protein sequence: CSARGRGSSSYNEQFF.

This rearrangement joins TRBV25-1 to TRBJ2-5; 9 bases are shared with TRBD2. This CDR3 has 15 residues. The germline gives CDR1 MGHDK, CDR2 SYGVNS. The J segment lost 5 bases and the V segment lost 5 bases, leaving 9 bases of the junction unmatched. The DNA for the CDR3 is TGTGCCAGCAGTAAGGGACTAGCAGGGGGGGAGACCCAGTACTTC. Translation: CASSKGLAGGETQYF.